This record looks at one T cell receptor (beta chain) sequence and its context. Its recognized antigen is unknown. A read error may account for a junction end that differs from germline. This sample is drawn from a study of cytomegalovirus exposure and HLA in healthy donors (dated by TCRdb to about 2017). The study in broad terms: According to an earlier analysis of 587 of the donors, roughly 180 million T cells yielded some 110 million unique TCR beta sequences and 250 to 350 Gb of sequence data. Roughly 320 gigabases of sequencing data and around 80 million unique TCR sequences made up an early release that covered roughly 670 HLA-typed donors. Of the roughly 400 genotyped donors, 75% to 85% were placed in the genetic ancestry cluster associated with self-reported Caucasian donors. The study aimed to test whether cataloging public T cell receptors could reveal signatures of past pathogen exposure. Using immunosequencing, the study profiled T cell repertoires from fewer than 700 subjects and related those repertoires to cytomegalovirus serostatus. In addition to the first cohort of 650 to 750 subjects, a separate validation cohort of 120 different subjects was used. To predict cytomegalovirus infection status, the study combined high-throughput TCR immunosequencing, statistical association of individual TCRs with disease status, and machine learning. A later analysis re-examined previously published TCR beta repertoires from more than 600 donors and added high-resolution HLA genotyping to investigate patterns of TCR occurrence. Rather than using new phenotypic data, the later analysis identified candidate immune exposures from TCR beta sequences and from how often those sequences occurred across donors. An earlier analysis of 587 of the donors used high-throughput TCR beta sequencing to judge whether each TCR beta V gene segment behaved as functional or pseudogenic. Alongside the repertoire data, information on donor age, sex, ethnicity and CMV serostatus was compiled. A later genetic analysis took genome-wide SNP genotypes for about 65% of the roughly 670 donors and used that subset as a discovery cohort. Every discovery cohort repertoire had been produced on one sequencing platform. Class I and class II HLA loci were covered by the typing at four-digit resolution. The number of typed donors differed by locus: about 620-630 for A, B, C, DRB1 and DQB1; approximately 530 for DQA1; around 610 for DPA1; and about 470 for DPB1. Four or five DR-DQ haplotypes were treated as single units for association and clustering because of strong linkage in the cohort. On average, approximately 250,000 unique TCR beta nucleotide sequences were sequenced per donor among 398 genotyped donors of the cohort, with 15% to 20% of those sequences being non-productive.

Reading the germline V gene (reference sequence) gives CDR1 SEHNR and CDR2 FQNEAQ. The CDR3 covers 14 residues, taking in both the cysteine and the phenylalanine. Only the CDR3 portion is preserved as DNA: 42 bases, with reading frame beginning at the first base. Study-level results and caveats: A later analysis found that TCR association rates varied across HLA loci, with DRB1 alleles showing the most associated TCRs and HLA-C alleles the fewest. Across donors, most TCR sequences were observed very rarely, whereas some public TCRs were present in many individuals. In a later analysis, HLA-associated TCR beta chains were found to be more clonally expanded and to have lower generation probabilities than equally common non-associated chains. Most CMV-associated TCR beta chains appeared to be HLA-restricted in a later analysis, and the HLA associations seemed to be driven largely by CMV exposure. It was suggested by the authors that the approach could potentially be generalized to other disease states and immunological phenotypes. Linkage disequilibrium might explain the correlated functional status among segregating V segments, but an unknown experimental factor could not be ruled out. When HLA alleles, especially DR and DQ, strongly co-occurred, TCR associations were difficult to assign to individual alleles. Immune exposure information for the cohort was limited to CMV serostatus. A further reported finding was that TCR beta sequences accurately predicted the HLA-A and HLA-B alleles for most subjects in the first cohort. Broadly in line with IMGT annotations, most TCR beta V segments showed up in productive rearrangements about 90% or about 30% of the time in an earlier analysis of 587 of the donors. The earlier analysis of nearly 600 of the donors excluded roughly 16 rarely observed V segments, including chromosome 9 orphons, because counts were too low. The classifier was reported to diagnose cytomegalovirus status with high specificity and sensitivity in both the original cohort and the validation cohort. In vitro tests confirmed that a few of the cytomegalovirus-associated TCR beta chains recognize cytomegalovirus antigens. An association between a missense DCLRE1C variant and V-gene and J-gene trimming of TCR beta chains was found in a later genetic analysis and replicated in an independent cohort. Sequencing depth was assumed to be roughly uniform across donors in the presence/absence analyses, though that assumption may not hold. Because HLA typing was missing for some donors at each locus, association tests included only the typed subset. A total of 150 to 200 TCR beta chains were listed by the study as associated with cytomegalovirus. Specific HLA alleles were associated with 18,000 or so TCR beta sequences at a false discovery rate of 0.05 in a later analysis. Compared with the approximately 670-donor mean, donors in an Asian-associated ancestry cluster had fewer N-insertions in productive TCRs, according to a later genetic analysis. In a later analysis, several top co-occurrence clusters were reported to appear linked to parvovirus B19, influenza, CMV and Epstein-Barr virus. The cohort was sequenced for TCR beta chains only, and without alpha or paired-chain data the features that could be detected were limited. A cluster of highly shared sequence variants was judged likely to represent a technical artifact of the sequencing pipeline. The 87-base-pair reads could not distinguish some IMGT-functional V segments, including TRBV6-2 and TRBV6-3, so those segments were excluded.

Libraries came from the immunoSEQ multiplex PCR assay. The multiplex PCR relied on a mix of 60 forward primers for TCR Vbeta segments and 13 reverse primers for TCR Jbeta segments. A multiplex PCR assay on genomic DNA amplified the CDR3 region of rearranged TCR beta genes. Amplified TCR beta libraries were sequenced as 87-base-pair reads on the Illumina HiSeq System. The original pipeline was this. Across the 700 or so repertoires, a later analysis counted 60 million to 90 million unique TCR beta chains, roughly 11 million of which were shared by at least two donors. Raw reads were error-corrected and collapsed into unique sequences with a nearest-neighbor algorithm that merged closely related sequences to remove PCR and sequencing errors. To assign V, D and J gene segments, CDR3 sequences were aligned to IMGT reference sequences. Each retained sequence needed at least a six-nucleotide match to both a V gene segment and a J gene segment. Rearrangements were called productive when the CDR3 lacked stop codons and stayed in frame with V and J; all others were non-productive. Following IMGT convention, CDR3 was defined as the stretch from the second conserved V-encoded cysteine to the conserved J-encoded phenylalanine. The earlier analysis of about 620 of the donors excluded sequences that lacked an unambiguous match to a single V gene segment. In an earlier analysis of several hundred of the donors, V segments were called functional above 56.7% productive rearrangements and were called segregating when the between-donor standard deviation exceeded 5%. A statistical classification framework was built to diagnose cytomegalovirus status from the catalog of TCR beta chain sequences. A later analysis assigned V and J genes by comparing TCR nucleotide sequences with IMGT/GENE-DB human TR gene sequences. A later analysis assigned CDR3 sequences and most-parsimonious VDJ recombination scenarios with the TCRdist pipeline. A later analysis defined each TCR beta chain by its CDR3 amino acid sequence plus V-gene family, and excluded reads lacking a unique V-gene family. In a later analysis, 450 to 600 highly shared, low-generation-probability nucleotide sequences were removed to address suspected cross-contamination and a sequencing artifact. For each public chain, a later analysis derived a clonal expansion index from normalized ranks of inferred template counts within each repertoire. Generation probabilities in a later analysis came from a VDJ recombination model fitted to out-of-frame rearrangements, and those results were checked against IGoR. Hypergeometric tests were used in a later analysis to score TCR-TCR, TCR-HLA and TCR-CMV co-occurrence, with a repertoire-size bias correction applied to the TCR pairs. To estimate false discovery rates, a later analysis permuted the HLA or CMV assignments 20 times. In a later analysis, co-occurring TCRs were grouped using DBSCAN, and TCRdist sequence similarity was added for clustering within HLA-allele-positive subsets. Co-occurrence clustering excluded repertoires with fewer than 30,000 or more than 120,000 public chains, plus five with anomalous nucleotide sharing. TCRdb's version of the immuneACCESS table is confined to in-frame rearrangements and falls short of the full clone set. An unresolved V gene accounts for under half of the shortfall where checked; the remainder is of unknown origin. V, J and clone size were drawn from that table, and D and trimming were deduced from the DNA. This sample holds 150,000 to 200,000 clones; roughly 80% were observed only once. In total, the top ten clones hold around 3.1% of the sample.

The cohort was made up of around 720 healthy bone marrow donors. Cohort members were all nominally healthy when sampled, although unrecorded immune exposures were likely present. The donor was CMV seronegative and was included in the group of 352 seronegative cohort members. Every donor gave a peripheral blood sample, and the peripheral blood mononuclear cells from that sample were used for TCR beta sequencing. The Qiagen DNeasy Blood Extraction Kit was used to extract genomic DNA from the blood cell samples. The material sequenced was PBMCs. The clonotype originates from a male donor in good health and CMV-seronegative. The sequence is built from TRBV7-9 and TRBJ1-5; a confident D gene designation cannot be given. This receptor has the CDR3 CASSLAGIQGSQHF. The DNA is TGTGCCAGCAGCCTAGCCGGGATTCAAGGGTCCCAGCATTTT.